This T cell receptor beta chain was captured by sequencing in a study of graft-versus-host responses after intestinal transplantation. The overall study: Multivisceral, liver-intestinal, or isolated intestinal grafts were transplanted into recipients. Anti-thymocyte globulin induction preceded two to three years of tacrolimus and steroid maintenance in all recipients.

CDR1 is MNHEY and CDR2 is SVGAGI in the germline V gene. V dropped 0 bases and J dropped 7; count of bases not matched to a gene: 4. This CDR3 has 15 residues. About this clone itself: Its antigen is currently unknown.

Study conclusions and caveats: Individuals who had graft-donor T cell macrochimerism had allografts that showed high graft-versus-host to host-versus-graft clonal ratios. Recipient-marrow GvH clones were detected, some having first appeared in ileum or blood.

Here immunoSEQ multiplex PCR was the method, and the copy in TCRdb shows in-frame clones only, minus some. Altogether fewer than 60,000 clones are present, 65% to 85% being singletons, with the ten largest covering around 0.5%. This receptor was identified in a human donor who was the organ donor for an intestinal transplant. The sequenced sample was unstimulated CD4+ T cells sorted from spleen or lymph node cells, obtained before transplant. The genes are TRBV6-5 and TRBJ1-4; 8 bases match TRBD1. Here the CDR3 reads CASSYSTGEGEKLFF. The CDR3 DNA sequence: TGTGCCAGCAGTTACTCGACAGGGGAGGGTGAAAAACTGTTTTTT.